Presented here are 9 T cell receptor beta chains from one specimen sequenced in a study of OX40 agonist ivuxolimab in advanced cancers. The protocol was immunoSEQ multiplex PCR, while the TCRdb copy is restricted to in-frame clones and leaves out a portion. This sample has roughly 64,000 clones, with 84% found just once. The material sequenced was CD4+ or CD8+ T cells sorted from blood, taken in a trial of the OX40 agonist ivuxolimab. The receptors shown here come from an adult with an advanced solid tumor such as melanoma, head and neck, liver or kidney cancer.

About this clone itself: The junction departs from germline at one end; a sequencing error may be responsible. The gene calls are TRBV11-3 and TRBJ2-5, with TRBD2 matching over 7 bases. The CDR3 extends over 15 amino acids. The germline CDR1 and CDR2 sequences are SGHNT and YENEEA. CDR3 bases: TGTGTCAGCAGCCCCCGGACTAGTCACCAAGAGACCCAGTACTTC. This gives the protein CVSSPRTSHQETQYF.

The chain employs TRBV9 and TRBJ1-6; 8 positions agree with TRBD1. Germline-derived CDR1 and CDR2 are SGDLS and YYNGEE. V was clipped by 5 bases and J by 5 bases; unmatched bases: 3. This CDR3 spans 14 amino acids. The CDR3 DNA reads TGTGCCAGCAGTCGACAGGGGAATAATTCACCCCTCCACTTT. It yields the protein CASSRQGNNSPLHF.

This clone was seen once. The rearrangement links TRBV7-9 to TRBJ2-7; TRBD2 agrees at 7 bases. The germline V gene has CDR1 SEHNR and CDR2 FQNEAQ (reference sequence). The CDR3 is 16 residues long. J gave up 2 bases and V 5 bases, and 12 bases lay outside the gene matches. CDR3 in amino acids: CASSQMASGQTYEQYF. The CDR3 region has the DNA TGTGCCAGCAGCCAAATGGCTAGCGGTCAGACCTACGAGCAGTACTTC.

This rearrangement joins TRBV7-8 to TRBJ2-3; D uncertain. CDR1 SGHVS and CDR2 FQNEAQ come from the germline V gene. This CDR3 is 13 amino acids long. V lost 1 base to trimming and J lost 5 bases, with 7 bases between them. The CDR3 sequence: CASSLVVGDTQYF. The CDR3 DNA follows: TGTGCCAGCAGCTTAGTCGTGGGAGATACGCAGTATTTT.

CDR3 DNA sequence: TGTGCCAGCAGCTTATTGAAGGGACCTCCGATGTATGGCTACACCTTC. It yields the protein CASSLLKGPPMYGYTF. V and J are TRBV7-9 and TRBJ1-2; D perhaps matches TRBD1 (5 bases). Germline-derived CDR1 and CDR2 are SEHNR and FQNEAQ (reference sequence). Trimming took 2 bases from V and 5 from J, leaving 18 bases between them. The CDR3 runs to 16 residues.

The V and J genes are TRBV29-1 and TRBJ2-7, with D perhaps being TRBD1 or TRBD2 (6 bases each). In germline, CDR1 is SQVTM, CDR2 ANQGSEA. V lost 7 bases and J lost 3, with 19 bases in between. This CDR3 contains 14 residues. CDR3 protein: CSAKGGLISYEQYF. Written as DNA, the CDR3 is TGCAGCGCAAAAGGGGGGCTAATCAGCTACGAGCAGTACTTC.

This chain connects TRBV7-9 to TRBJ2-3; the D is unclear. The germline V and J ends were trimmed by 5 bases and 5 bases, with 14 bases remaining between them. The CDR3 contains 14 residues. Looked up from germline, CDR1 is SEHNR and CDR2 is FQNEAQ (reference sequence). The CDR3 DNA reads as TGTGCCAGCAGCCCTACAGAGTTAGGAGATACGCAGTATTTT. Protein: CASSPTELGDTQYF.

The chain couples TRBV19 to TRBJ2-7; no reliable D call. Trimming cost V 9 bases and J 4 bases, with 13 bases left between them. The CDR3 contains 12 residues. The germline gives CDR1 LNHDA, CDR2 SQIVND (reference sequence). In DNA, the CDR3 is TGTGCCAGCGTCAGTGGGTCTTACGAGCAGTACTTC. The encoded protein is CASVSGSYEQYF.

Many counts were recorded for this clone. The CDR3 region has the DNA TGCGCCAGCAGCTCAGGACAGGCCACAGATACGCAGTATTTT. It translates to CASSSGQATDTQYF. V is TRBV5-1 and J is TRBJ2-3, with 7 bases fitting TRBD1. The CDR3 is 14 residues long. CDR1 SGHRS and CDR2 YFSETQ come from the germline V gene. V shed 3 bases, J shed 2 bases, and the junction held 3 bases outside the gene matches.